This TCR beta chain emerged from a study of graft-versus-host responses after intestinal transplantation. About the study: Multivisceral, liver-intestinal, or isolated intestinal grafts were transplanted into recipients. Recipients uniformly received anti-thymocyte globulin induction, followed by tacrolimus and steroids for three to four years. The study, taken as a whole, reports: Recipient marrow held GvH clones, some first seen in ileum or blood. Within allografts, high graft-versus-host to host-versus-graft clonal ratios were seen among patients with graft-donor T cell macrochimerism.

In germline, CDR1 is GTSNPN, CDR2 SVGIG (reference sequence). The CDR3 totals 13 residues. Deletions cut 5 bases from V and 0 bases from J, with 5 bases between. The data were produced by immunoSEQ multiplex PCR, yet TCRdb's version contains in-frame clones alone and is incomplete. Here the sample spans 20,000 to 25,000 clones, 85% to 95% being singletons. Note on this clone: Its target is unknown.

The chain uses TRBV30 and TRBJ2-6; perhaps TRBD1 as D (5 bases). The sequencing here drew on PBMCs, taken around 37 weeks after intestinal transplant. The TCR originated in a human patient who received an intestinal transplant, so some T cells may come from the graft donor. CDR3 sequence (DNA): TGTGCCTGGGACAGCTCTGGGGCCAACGTCCTGACTTTC. Its translation is CAWDSSGANVLTF.